This entry describes one TCR beta chain. This record comes from a study of blood T cell repertoires in COVID-19. Whole-study context: Italy, Spain and the United States were the sources of the convalescent and acute COVID-19 samples.

Germline V lookup: CDR1 MNHEY, CDR2 SMNVEV (reference sequence). V lost 3 bases and J lost 5; bases outside the gene matches: 4. This CDR3 spans 14 amino acids. Profiling relied on immunoSEQ multiplex PCR, and the TCRdb table lists in-frame clones only, not all of them. The repertoire holds around 200,000 clones, with around 83% as singletons. Source material: peripheral blood. The chain employs TRBV27 and TRBJ2-1, with TRBD2 matching 7 bases. This clonotype originated in a woman in her forties or fifties with acute or convalescent COVID-19. CDR3 sequence (DNA): TGTGCCAGCAGTTTTCCCGGGGGGAACAATGAGCAGTTCTTC. It specifies CASSFPGGNNEQFF.